This entry lists 30 T cell receptor beta chains sequenced from one sample in a study of blood T cell repertoires in COVID-19. Using immunoSEQ multiplex PCR, the repertoire was profiled, and TCRdb retains in-frame clones only, with some absent. The profile covers approximately 240,000 clones, with about 86% appearing a single time and approximately 1.3% taken by the ten largest. The source material was PBMCs or T cells enriched from blood (not recorded which). These receptors were obtained from a woman aged 40 to 50 with acute COVID-19.

This chain links TRBV4-1 with TRBJ2-3; TRBD2 aligns across 10 bases. V trimming: 4 bases; J trimming: 4 bases; junction bases outside the gene matches: 8. Germline lookup yields CDR1 MGHRA and CDR2 YSYEKL. CDR3 length: 16 amino acids. CDR3 region: CASSPAGTSAPDTQYF. Here the CDR3 DNA reads TGCGCCAGCAGCCCGGCCGGGACTAGCGCACCAGATACGCAGTATTTT.

The rearrangement joins TRBV25-1 to TRBJ2-5; D might be TRBD1 (6 bases). Trimming pared 0 bases from V and 6 bases from J, leaving 17 bases between. This CDR3 is built from 16 residues. Per germline, CDR1 MGHDK and CDR2 SYGVNS. The CDR3 reads CASSEYGAGVGKTQYF. As DNA, the CDR3 is TGTGCCAGCAGTGAATATGGGGCAGGGGTAGGAAAGACCCAGTACTTC.

V usage is TRBV3-1 (or the pseudogene TRBV3-2) and J usage is TRBJ1-4; TRBD1 is a possible D gene (6 bases). Germline V gene lookup returns CDR1 LGHDT and CDR2 YNNKEL (reference sequence). The CDR3 covers 16 residues. V dropped 3 bases and J dropped 0 bases, with 11 bases sitting between them. Written as DNA, the CDR3 is TGTGCCAGCAGCCATTCAGGGGCTGCAACTAATGAAAAACTGTTTTTT. Amino acids: CASSHSGAATNEKLFF.

This chain links TRBV19 with TRBJ2-5, with 11 bases aligning to TRBD2. The CDR3 loop spans 16 amino acids. Per germline, CDR1 LNHDA and CDR2 SQIVND (reference sequence). Unmatched junction bases numbered 6, after V lost 1 base and J lost 5 bases. The CDR3 region has the DNA TGTGCCAGTAGTATAGGAGGGACTAGCGGTGCGGAGACCCAGTACTTC. It is translated as CASSIGGTSGAETQYF.

The CDR3 nucleotides read TGTGCCACAAAACCGTACGGGGTGGGCTATGGCTACACCTTC. This gives the protein CATKPYGVGYGYTF. This rearrangement joins TRBV7-2 to TRBJ1-2, with unresolved D. V was pared by 10 bases and J by 4 bases, with 19 bases between. Germline-derived CDR1 and CDR2 are SGHTA and FQGNSA. This CDR3 region has 14 residues.

V and J are TRBV25-1 and TRBJ2-2; 7 bases are a match to TRBD2. CDR1 is MGHDK and CDR2 is SYGVNS in the germline V gene. The length of the CDR3 is 15 residues. After removal of 8 bases from V and 1 base from J, the junction contained 7 bases not matched to a gene. In DNA, the CDR3 is TGTGCCAGCTCCGCTGGGGGGGAGAACACCGGGGAGCTGTTTTTT. Amino acid sequence: CASSAGGENTGELFF.

V and J are TRBV5-4 and TRBJ2-3; the D is unclear. This CDR3 region has 13 residues. The germline V gene has CDR1 SGHNT and CDR2 YYREEE (reference sequence). Between the trimmed V and J ends, which lost 7 bases and 1 base, there was a span of 10 bases. Written as DNA, the CDR3 is TGTGCCAGCGCGAGTGTGGGCACAGATACGCAGTATTTT. It specifies CASASVGTDTQYF.

In DNA form, the CDR3 reads TGTGCCAGCAGTATAAATCACAGGTGGTACGAGCAGTACTTC. Its protein product is CASSINHRWYEQYF. The chain combines TRBV28 with TRBJ2-7, with TRBD1 as a possible D gene (5 bases). The CDR3 is made up of 14 amino acids. Germline lookup yields CDR1 MDHEN and CDR2 SYDVKM. Trimming cost V 5 bases and J 4 bases, with 15 bases left between them.

J is TRBJ1-1 and V is TRBV19; D is uncertain. CDR1 is LNHDA and CDR2 is SQIVND in the germline V gene (reference sequence). V dropped 3 bases and J dropped 11 bases, with 19 bases sitting between them. This CDR3 is built from 14 residues. This CDR3 reads CASSMREPYDSAFF. The CDR3 DNA reads TGTGCCAGTAGTATGAGGGAACCCTATGATTCGGCTTTCTTT.

As for this clone: This sample also contains other DNA sequences that code for the same CDR3. The rearrangement links TRBV19 to TRBJ1-5; possible D gene TRBD1, 5 bases. This CDR3 is 13 amino acids long. CDR1 LNHDA and CDR2 SQIVND come from the germline V gene (reference sequence). Trimming cost V 6 bases and J 2 bases, with 8 bases left between them. CDR3 nucleotide sequence: TGTGCCAGTAGGCCCAGGGGCAATCAGCCCCAGCATTTT. Translating it yields CASRPRGNQPQHF.

The chain carries TRBV19 and TRBJ1-1; D unresolved. The CDR3 consists of 16 residues. Deletions cut 10 bases from V and 1 base from J, with 22 bases between. Looked up from germline, CDR1 is LNHDA and CDR2 is SQIVND (reference sequence). DNA for the CDR3: TGTGCCATTATATGGACTACCCCCAGCGGGAACACTGAAGCTTTCTTT. It encodes CAIIWTTPSGNTEAFF.

This chain uses TRBV4-1 with TRBJ1-2; D uncertain. Germline CDR1 is MGHRA and CDR2 is YSYEKL. Trimming left V 3 bases short and J 6 bases short, with 17 bases between. The CDR3 spans 15 residues. Here the CDR3 DNA reads TGCGCCAGCAGCCACCTCGAGCGTGCTGGCAATGGCTACACCTTC. This gives the protein CASSHLERAGNGYTF.

Concerning this clone itself: Other nucleotide sequences from this sample produce the same CDR3. The rearrangement joins TRBV7-9 to TRBJ1-5; a possible D gene is TRBD1 (6 bases). Deletions cut 2 bases from V and 1 base from J, with 6 bases between. The CDR3 has 14 amino acids. Germline loops: CDR1 SEHNR, CDR2 FQNEAQ (reference sequence). The CDR3 sequence: CASSLRGSNQPQHF. Written as DNA, the CDR3 is TGTGCCAGCAGCTTAAGGGGGAGCAATCAGCCCCAGCATTTT.

This clone appeared a few times. The chain recombines TRBV29-1 with TRBJ2-3; unclear D gene. The germline V gene encodes CDR1 SQVTM and CDR2 ANQGSEA. V was pared by 5 bases and J by 1 base, with 10 bases between. The CDR3 is made up of 13 amino acids. The DNA of the CDR3 is TGCAGCGTTAACCCAACAGGCACAGATACGCAGTATTTT. Encoded protein: CSVNPTGTDTQYF.

The V and J genes are TRBV7-9 and TRBJ2-7; 9 bases map to TRBD1. Germline CDR1 is SEHNR and CDR2 is FQNEAQ (reference sequence). The CDR3 loop spans 12 amino acids. The CDR3 region is CATNRGRGEQYF. As DNA, the CDR3 is TGTGCGACAAACAGGGGGCGAGGCGAGCAGTACTTC.

This clone was seen more than once but under ten times. The gene calls are TRBV5-1 and TRBJ2-3; 15 nucleotides match TRBD2. Trimming at V came to 4 bases and at J to 5 bases, leaving 8 bases not matched to a gene. Per germline, CDR1 SGHRS and CDR2 YFSETQ. This CDR3 is built from 17 residues. CDR3: CASSRGLAGGQIDTQYF. In DNA, the CDR3 is TGCGCCAGCAGCCGAGGACTAGCGGGAGGGCAAATAGATACGCAGTATTTT.

The rearrangement joins TRBV30 to TRBJ1-2; tentative D call: TRBD1 (6 bases). V was cut by 4 bases and J by 4 bases, with 19 bases left in between. CDR1 is GTSNPN, CDR2 SVGIG, per germline (reference sequence). The CDR3 is 15 amino acids. The CDR3 reads CAWIPHRDPPYGYTF. The CDR3, as DNA: TGTGCCTGGATCCCCCACAGGGATCCACCCTATGGCTACACCTTC.

The V call is TRBV24-1, the J call TRBJ2-1; 8 nucleotides agree with TRBD2. The V gene's germline CDR1 is KGHDR and CDR2 SFDVKD. CDR3 length: 15 amino acids. The V gene end was trimmed by 3 bases and the J gene end by 2 bases; junction bases not matched to a gene: 2. The CDR3 DNA sequence: TGTGCCACCAGTGATCCGGGGGGGCCCTACAATGAGCAGTTCTTC. As protein: CATSDPGGPYNEQFF.

The chain uses TRBV19 and TRBJ1-5; 7 bases are a match to TRBD1. The CDR3 covers 15 residues. Germline trimming cut 4 bases from V and 2 bases from J; bases unmatched to any gene: 5. The germline CDR1 and CDR2 sequences are LNHDA and SQIVND (reference sequence). CDR3 bases: TGTGCCAGTAGTACGCAGGGGGGAGGCAATCAGCCCCAGCATTTT. As protein: CASSTQGGGNQPQHF.

The chain combines TRBV2 with TRBJ2-7; TRBD1 agrees at 8 bases. The ends lost 4 bases at V and 3 bases at J; junction bases unmatched: 8. The germline V gene has CDR1 SNHLY and CDR2 FYNNEI. This CDR3 contains 15 residues. CDR3 sequence (DNA): TGTGCCAGCAGTGTGCCCGGGACAGGCGACTACGAGCAGTACTTC. Its protein is CASSVPGTGDYEQYF.

The rearrangement links TRBV21-1 to TRBJ2-3; the table's D call of TRBD1 was not tested on the DNA. TRBV21-1 constitutes a pseudogene. This CDR3 is 16 amino acids long. The CDR3 sequence: CASSKRGQSSTDTQYF. The CDR3 DNA follows: TGTGCCAGCAGCAAAAGGGGACAGTCTAGCACAGATACGCAGTATTTT.

The chain couples TRBV11-2 to TRBJ2-5; perhaps TRBD2 as D (5 bases). The V gene lost 0 bases and the J gene lost 4 bases, with 9 bases spanning the gap. This CDR3 comprises 14 residues. The germline V gene encodes CDR1 SGHAT and CDR2 FQNNGV. The chain's CDR3 is CASSLDLTRETQYF. The CDR3 DNA follows: TGTGCCAGCAGCTTAGATCTTACTAGAGAGACCCAGTACTTC.

There are a few counts of this clone. V is TRBV18 and J is TRBJ1-2; tentatively, D is TRBD1 (5 bases). The V gene lost 3 bases and the J gene lost 4 bases, with 15 bases spanning the gap. This CDR3 contains 15 residues. CDR1 and CDR2 (germline): KGHSH, LQKENI. The CDR3 loop is CASSPRGGAGYGYTF. CDR3 nucleotides: TGTGCCAGCTCACCCCGTGGAGGGGCGGGCTATGGCTACACCTTC. Full variable domain (rest looked up from reference TRBV18 and TRBJ1-2): NAGVMQNPRHLVRRRGQEARLRCSPMKGHSHVYWYRQLPEEGLKFMVYLQKENIIDESGMPKERFSAEFPKEGPSILRIQQVVRGDSAAYFCASSPRGGAGYGYTFGSGTRLTVV.

The chain employs TRBV5-8 and TRBJ2-1; 14 bases match TRBD2. The V gene's germline CDR1 is SGHTS and CDR2 YDEGEE. J lost 9 bases, V lost 3 bases, and 5 bases had no gene match. This CDR3 comprises 15 residues. The CDR3 loop is CASSYRTSGGTEQFF. As DNA, the CDR3 is TGTGCCAGCAGCTATCGGACTAGCGGGGGGACTGAGCAGTTCTTC.

This sequence joins TRBV11-2 and TRBJ2-7, with 8 bases that match TRBD2. This CDR3 has 13 amino acids. Unmatched junction bases numbered 7, after V lost 5 bases and J lost 7 bases. Germline V gene lookup returns CDR1 SGHAT and CDR2 FQNNGV. CDR3 nucleotides: TGTGCCAGCAGCCCAGGGACTAGTCTGGAGCAGTACTTC. Protein sequence: CASSPGTSLEQYF. The variable domain in full, completed from reference TRBV11-2 and TRBJ2-7, reads EAGVAQSPRYKIIEKRQSVAFWCNPISGHATLYWYQQILGQGPKLLIQFQNNGVVDDSQLPKDRFSAERLKGVDSTLKIQPAKLEDSAVYLCASSPGTSLEQYFGPGTRLTVT.

The rearrangement joins TRBV28 to TRBJ1-2, with D perhaps TRBD1 (6 bases). Germline V gene data show CDR1 as MDHEN and CDR2 as SYDVKM. The CDR3 loop spans 13 amino acids. Trimming stripped 5 bases from V and 4 bases from J, with 11 bases between. CDR3 in DNA: TGTGCCAGCAGTCGCGGCAGGGGCTATGGCTACACCTTC. This codes for CASSRGRGYGYTF.

This sequence joins TRBV28 and TRBJ2-1; possibly TRBD2 for D (6 bases). Between the trimmed V and J ends, which lost 4 bases and 8 bases, there was a span of 24 bases. CDR1 and CDR2 from the germline V gene are MDHEN and SYDVKM. The CDR3 loop spans 17 amino acids. CDR3 coding DNA: TGTGCCAGCAGTTCGCTCCCGGGACTCAGAGATCCCTATGAGCAGTTCTTC. Protein product: CASSSLPGLRDPYEQFF.

The chain couples TRBV19 to TRBJ1-4; the D gene is possibly TRBD1 (6 bases). Trimming removed 5 bases at V and 5 bases at J, with 15 bases between. Germline V CDR1 and CDR2: LNHDA, SQIVND (reference sequence). This CDR3 region has 15 residues. CDR3 sequence: CASSPLDSLNEKLFF. The CDR3 nucleotides are TGTGCCAGTAGTCCCCTGGACAGCCTGAATGAAAAACTGTTTTTT.

The chain has TRBV5-4 and TRBJ2-5; unclear D gene. Per the germline V gene, CDR1 is SGHNT and CDR2 is YYREEE (reference sequence). V lost 2 bases and J lost 5, with 4 bases in between. There are 11 residues in the CDR3. The CDR3 DNA reads TGTGCCAGCAGCTTTCGGGAGACCCAGTACTTC. This translates into CASSFRETQYF.

The sample holds a few counts of this clone. The chain has TRBV7-8 and TRBJ1-3, with a weak D call TRBD1 (5 bases). Per the germline V gene, CDR1 is SGHVS and CDR2 is FQNEAQ. The CDR3 is 14 amino acids. The ends were cut back, 6 bases at V and 1 base at J, with 10 bases in the middle. The CDR3 reads CASRSTASGNTIYF. The CDR3 region has the DNA TGTGCCAGCAGGTCGACAGCGTCTGGAAACACCATATATTTT.